Below, 13 T cell receptor beta chains from the same sample are listed, as sequenced in a study of metastatic and nonmetastatic thyroid tumors. Thyroid surgery took place with no prior treatment in any patient. TCRdb re-clonotyped the PCR reads through MiXCR. Here the sample spans some 36,000 clones, about 15% being singletons. The sample comprised blood. These receptors were taken from a male donor with papillary thyroid cancer or a benign thyroid nodule (not recorded which). Some clones in this sample may be carry-over from other donors' samples.

This clone was seen a few times. The chain carries TRBV12-3 or TRBV12-4 and TRBJ1-5; D uncertain. Trimming cost V 4 bases and J 7 bases, with 11 bases left between them. This CDR3 has 13 amino acids. CDR3 DNA: TGTGCCAGCAGTTCCGGAGTTAGACAGCCCCAGCATTTT. The encoded protein is CASSSGVRQPQHF.

This chain links TRBV19 with TRBJ1-5; maybe TRBD1 (6 bases). Trimming removed 9 bases at V and 0 bases at J, with 18 bases between. The CDR3 runs to 16 residues. CDR1 and CDR2 (germline): LNHDA, SQIVND (reference sequence). The CDR3 sequence is CASLVGGVVSNQPQHF. CDR3 DNA sequence: TGTGCCAGCCTGGTGGGGGGCGTGGTTAGCAATCAGCCCCAGCATTTT.

This clone was seen at least ten times. V gene TRBV19 combines with J gene TRBJ2-4, with D hard to call. Germline assignment: CDR1 LNHDA and CDR2 SQIVND (reference sequence). Deletions cut 4 bases from V and 1 base from J, with 20 bases between. The CDR3 sequence is 18 residues long. The CDR3 reads CASSKSPDSSVAKNIQYF. For the CDR3, the DNA is TGTGCCAGTAGTAAGAGCCCCGACTCCTCTGTGGCCAAAAACATTCAGTACTTC.

The chain employs TRBV2 and TRBJ1-2; D remains ambiguous. The CDR3 totals 12 residues. Trimming cost V 3 bases and J 7 bases, with 9 bases left between them. The germline V gene encodes CDR1 SNHLY and CDR2 FYNNEI. This CDR3 is CASSDTSGGYTF. Here the CDR3 DNA reads TGTGCCAGCAGTGACACGTCAGGTGGCTACACCTTC.

This clone has a count of ten or more. V is TRBV9 and J is TRBJ1-1; 7 bases are a match to TRBD1. The germline gives CDR1 SGDLS, CDR2 YYNGEE. Trimming removed 4 bases from V and 1 base from J; junction bases left unmatched: 13. The CDR3 consists of 17 residues. CDR3 residues: CASSIHRGGPGNTEAFF. CDR3 nucleotide sequence: TGTGCCAGCAGCATCCACAGGGGCGGTCCGGGGAACACTGAAGCTTTCTTT.

By its share, this clone is medium-sized. The V gene is TRBV20-1, the J gene TRBJ1-2; the match to TRBD1 covers 10 bases. The length of the CDR3 is 14 residues. V was pared by 6 bases and J by 5 bases, with 9 bases of the junction left unmatched. Germline-derived CDR1 and CDR2 are DFQATT and SNEGSKA (reference sequence). The CDR3 loop reads CSAYPRDRGYGYTF. DNA for the CDR3: TGCAGTGCCTACCCAAGGGACAGGGGATATGGCTACACCTTC.

The J gene is TRBJ1-2, the V gene TRBV20-1; 7 bases match TRBD1. The CDR3 has 13 residues. From germline, CDR1 is DFQATT and CDR2 SNEGSKA (reference sequence). With 6 bases clipped from V and 5 bases from J, the junction kept 9 bases outside the gene matches. The CDR3, as DNA: TGCAGTGCCCAACAGGGGTTTAATTATGGCTACACCTTC. Its protein is CSAQQGFNYGYTF.

At least ten counts were recorded for this clone. This chain links TRBV18 with TRBJ1-5; TRBD1 matches 8 bases. V trimming: 3 bases; J trimming: 9 bases; junction bases outside the gene matches: 7. This CDR3 comprises 14 residues. Germline assignment: CDR1 KGHSH and CDR2 LQKENI. The CDR3 reads CASSPGQGLPPQHF. The CDR3 DNA reads TGTGCCAGCTCACCTGGACAGGGACTCCCGCCCCAGCATTTT.

This clone was detected ten times or more. This chain links TRBV20-1 with TRBJ1-2; 7 nucleotides line up with TRBD1. The germline CDR1 and CDR2 sequences are DFQATT and SNEGSKA (reference sequence). With 5 bases clipped from V and 6 bases from J, the junction kept 15 bases outside the gene matches. The CDR3 is 15 amino acids. The CDR3 loop reads CSAPHRQGWVNGYTF. CDR3 DNA: TGCAGTGCTCCCCATCGACAGGGTTGGGTTAATGGCTACACCTTC.

The sample holds many counts of this clone. Just one base apart from a much larger clone, this may be a read error. The chain is built from TRBV12-3 or TRBV12-4 and TRBJ2-1; perhaps D is TRBD1 or TRBD2 (5 bases each). The V end lost 6 bases, the J end lost 9 bases, and 12 bases lay between the germline ends. The CDR3 runs to 12 residues. CDR3 nucleotide sequence: TGTGCCAGCAGCCTGGTGGGGACTGAGCAGTTCTTC. Encoded protein: CASSLVGTEQFF.

On this clone: One end of the junction varies from germline; a read error may be responsible. The V and J genes are TRBV12-3 or TRBV12-4 and TRBJ2-7; D not certain. Near its end, the DNA agrees better with TRBJ2-5, so the J call may be wrong. This CDR3 is 11 amino acids long. The CDR3 here is CAISLRQTQYF. The CDR3 nucleotides read TGTGCCATCAGTTTGAGGCAGACCCAGTACTTC.

As to this clone: One end of the junction is discordant with germline, which a read error may explain. The V call is TRBV6-1, the J call TRBJ2-2; D remains ambiguous. The CDR3 totals 13 residues. Germline V lookup: CDR1 MNHNS, CDR2 SASEGT. In nucleotides, the CDR3 is TGTGCCAGCAGGGAAGTAAACAACGGGGAGCTGTTTTTT. This gives the protein CASREVNNGELFF.

This clone has a count of ten or more. This chain uses TRBV20-1 with TRBJ2-2; no firm D call. The CDR3 has 12 residues. V dropped 1 base and J dropped 5 bases, with 5 bases sitting between them. From germline, CDR1 is DFQATT and CDR2 SNEGSKA (reference sequence). The CDR3 spells CSARGVTGELFF. Here the CDR3 DNA reads TGCAGTGCTAGAGGGGTGACCGGGGAGCTGTTTTTT.